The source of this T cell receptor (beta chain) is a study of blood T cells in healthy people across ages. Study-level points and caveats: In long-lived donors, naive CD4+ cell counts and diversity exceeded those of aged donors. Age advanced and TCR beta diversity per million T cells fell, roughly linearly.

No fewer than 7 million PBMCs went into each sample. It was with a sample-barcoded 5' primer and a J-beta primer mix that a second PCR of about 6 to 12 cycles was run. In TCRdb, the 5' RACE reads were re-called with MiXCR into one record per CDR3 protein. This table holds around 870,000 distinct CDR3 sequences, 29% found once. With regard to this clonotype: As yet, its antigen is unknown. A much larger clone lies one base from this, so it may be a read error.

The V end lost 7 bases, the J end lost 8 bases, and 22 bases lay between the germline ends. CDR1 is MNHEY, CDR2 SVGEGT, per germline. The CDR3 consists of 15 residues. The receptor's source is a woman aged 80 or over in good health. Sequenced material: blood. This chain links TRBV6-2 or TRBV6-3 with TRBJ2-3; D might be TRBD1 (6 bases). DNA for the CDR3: TGTGCCAGCATCCGGGACAACCGGCCTCAGTTTACGCAGTATTTT. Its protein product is CASIRDNRPQFTQYF.